Listed below are T cell receptor beta chains from one sample, sequenced in a study of identical twins. Using its own MiXCR run on the 5' RACE reads, TCRdb lists one record per CDR3 protein. The sample lists about 900,000 distinct CDR3 sequences; around 12% were seen once. The same sample was also used in a study of yellow fever vaccine responses in identical twins.

The sample consisted of PBMCs. The receptors come from a woman younger than 35 in good health. Both conserved end residues are part of each CDR3. The D gene is left open where the match is weak. Size tells how often a clone was seen (once, few, many) or the class of an expanded clone, and some rows leave it out.

TGCGCCAGCAGCCAGAGAACTAGCGGGTACTACAATGAGCAGTTCTTC | CASSQRTSGYYNEQFF | TRBJ2-1 | TRBV5-1 | many | TRBD2
TGTGCCAGCAGCGTTGGGGCAGGGAGTAACACTGAAGCTTTCTTT | CASSVGAGSNTEAFF | TRBJ1-1 | TRBV9 | NA | NA
TGTGCCAGCAGTTACCAATCAGGGAACACCGGGGAGCTGTTTTTT | CASSYQSGNTGELFF | TRBJ2-2 | TRBV6-5 | NA | NA
TGCGCCAGCAGCTTGACGGGGACCCGGAGCAATGAGCAGTTCTTC | CASSLTGTRSNEQFF | TRBJ2-1 | TRBV5-1 | many | NA
TGTGCCGCGAAGAGCGGGGGCTACGAGCAGTACTTC | CAAKSGGYEQYF | TRBJ2-7 | TRBV10-3 | few | TRBD2
TGTGCCAGCAGTGAAGGGACCGGGGGCAACACCGGGGAGCTGTTTTTT | CASSEGTGGNTGELFF | TRBJ2-2 | TRBV6-1 | NA | NA
TGTGCTAGTGCATTTGCAGGGAGAGGCTACACCTTC | CASAFAGRGYTF | TRBJ1-2 | TRBV9 | few | NA
TGTGCCAGCAGCCAAGAGTCTAGGGGCCCAGATACGCAGTATTTT | CASSQESRGPDTQYF | TRBJ2-3 | TRBV3-1 | many | NA
TGTGCCAGCAGTTTAGTAGGGACACCCGAGACCCAGTACTTC | CASSLVGTPETQYF | TRBJ2-5 | TRBV12-3/TRBV12-4 | many | NA
TGCAGTGCTAGAGGCCTCCGGGACAGGGAATCAGATGAGCAGTTCTTC | CSARGLRDRESDEQFF | TRBJ2-1 | TRBV20-1 | NA | TRBD1
TGTGCCAGCTATGGGGGGCAGGCGTCCTACAATGAGCAGTTCTTC | CASYGGQASYNEQFF | TRBJ2-1 | TRBV27 | few | NA
TGTGCCAGCAGCTTAGCCGCTCGGGACAGGGGCACAGATACGCAGTATTTT | CASSLAARDRGTDTQYF | TRBJ2-3 | TRBV7-2 | NA | TRBD1
TGTGCCATCAGTGTTTTAGGACAGGGGTCTCAAGAGACCCAGTACTTC | CAISVLGQGSQETQYF | TRBJ2-5 | TRBV10-3 | NA | TRBD1
TGTGCCAGCAGCCAAGATTACAGGGCAGAGACCCAGTACTTC | CASSQDYRAETQYF | TRBJ2-5 | TRBV4-2 | NA | NA
TGTGCCACCAGCAACTCCCAGGGGCCCAGCTACGAGCAGTACTTC | CATSNSQGPSYEQYF | TRBJ2-7 | TRBV15 | NA | NA
TGTGCCAGCAGTTTAAGGAACACCGGGGAGCTGTTTTTT | CASSLRNTGELFF | TRBJ2-2 | TRBV12-3/TRBV12-4 | many | NA
TGCGCCAGCAGCCAAGGAGGGGCGGGGGGGACAAATGAGCAGTTCTTC | CASSQGGAGGTNEQFF | TRBJ2-1 | TRBV4-1 | NA | TRBD2
TGTGCCAGCAGCCCTTTGTCTCTAGCGGGTAGCACCGGGGAGCTGTTTTTT | CASSPLSLAGSTGELFF | TRBJ2-2 | TRBV7-3 | few | TRBD2
TGTGCCAGCAGTGCTACTTGGACCACTGAAGCTTTCTTT | CASSATWTTEAFF | TRBJ1-1 | TRBV7-2 | NA | NA
TGTGCCAGCAGCAAAATTGAGATACTAGCTTTGCAAGAGACCCAGTACTTC | CASSKIEILALQETQYF | TRBJ2-5 | TRBV5-6 | NA | NA
TGTGCCAGCAGTAAACCCGGGACAGTATTGAACACTGAAGCTTTCTTT | CASSKPGTVLNTEAFF | TRBJ1-1 | TRBV28 | few | TRBD1
TGTGCCAGCAGTTCACAGGGAATGCACACTGAAGCTTTCTTT | CASSSQGMHTEAFF | TRBJ1-1 | TRBV28 | few | NA
TGTGCCAGCTATACCGGAGGTTCAGATACGCAGTATTTT | CASYTGGSDTQYF | TRBJ2-3 | TRBV18 | few | NA
TGTGCCAGCAGTTCTACAGGGGTCTCCTACAATGAGCAGTTCTTC | CASSSTGVSYNEQFF | TRBJ2-1 | TRBV28 | few | TRBD1
TGTGCCAGCATGGGGGGCAAGACTGAAGCTTTCTTT | CASMGGKTEAFF | TRBJ1-1 | TRBV7-9 | NA | NA
TGTGCTAGTGGTTTGTCCCGGTACACTGAAGCTTTCTTT | CASGLSRYTEAFF | TRBJ1-1 | TRBV12-5 | few | NA
TGTGCCAGCAGTCATCCGGACAGGGCGAACACTGAAGCTTTCTTT | CASSHPDRANTEAFF | TRBJ1-1 | TRBV27 | NA | TRBD1
TGCAGTGCTAGAAAATCGGGGCCTAATAATTCACCCCTCCACTTT | CSARKSGPNNSPLHF | TRBJ1-6 | TRBV20-1 | once | NA
TGTGCCAGCAGGAAGTTCTTGGCAGCCTCGTATCCGGAGGATACGCAGTATTTT | CASRKFLAASYPEDTQYF | TRBJ2-3 | TRBV2 | NA | NA
TGTGCTTTTGACAGCACCGGGGAGCTGTTTTTT | CAFDSTGELFF | TRBJ2-2 | TRBV12-3/TRBV12-4 | many | NA
TGTGCCAGCAGCGGGCAAGGCGAGCAGTACTTC | CASSGQGEQYF | TRBJ2-7 | TRBV9 | NA | NA
TGTGCCAGCAGCCAAGATCCCATGAGACGACAGGGTGATTCACCCCTCCACTTT | CASSQDPMRRQGDSPLHF | TRBJ1-6 | TRBV4-2 | many | TRBD1
TGTGCCAGCAGCTTGTCCAAGACAGGGGCGAACACTGAAGCTTTCTTT | CASSLSKTGANTEAFF | TRBJ1-1 | TRBV5-4 | few | TRBD1
TGTGCCAGCAATGACCACAGGGGAGGCTACACCTTC | CASNDHRGGYTF | TRBJ1-2 | TRBV12-3/TRBV12-4 | NA | TRBD1
TGTGCCAGCAGTCCTCGTTTTGGGACGGGTGAGCAGTTCTTC | CASSPRFGTGEQFF | TRBJ2-1 | TRBV12-3/TRBV12-4 | NA | NA
TGTGCCAGCTCGGACACCAGAAGGCCCCAGCATTTT | CASSDTRRPQHF | TRBJ1-5 | TRBV6-5 | once | NA
TGTGCCAGCAGCCCATCCGCGGGCGGCTACACCTTC | CASSPSAGGYTF | TRBJ1-2 | TRBV9 | many | NA
TGTGCCAGCTCACCACCAGTTCCTGAAGCTTTCTTT | CASSPPVPEAFF | TRBJ1-1 | TRBV18 | few | NA
TGTGCCAGCAGCCAAGAGGGGGACAGCTGGTACCAAGAGACCCAGTACTTC | CASSQEGDSWYQETQYF | TRBJ2-5 | TRBV3-1 | NA | TRBD1
TGCGCCAGCAGCCAGACCAGGACAGTCGCAGATACGCAGTATTTT | CASSQTRTVADTQYF | TRBJ2-3 | TRBV4-1 | once | NA
TGCGCCAGCAGCCATAATAGCGGGAGCGGCGGGGAGCTGTTTTTT | CASSHNSGSGGELFF | TRBJ2-2 | TRBV4-1 | NA | TRBD2